The 21 T cell receptor beta chains given below trace back to one sample, sequenced in a study of cytomegalovirus exposure and HLA in healthy donors. The study ran its PCR with 60 Vbeta and 13 Jbeta primers. Profiling relied on immunoSEQ multiplex PCR, and the TCRdb table lists in-frame clones only, not all of them. This sample yields 90,000 to 120,000 clones, of which around 85% are seen a single time; 2% to 2.5% belongs to the top ten. Sequenced material: PBMCs. The origin of the receptors is a man aged 30 to 45 in good health and CMV-seronegative.

V usage is TRBV29-1 and J usage is TRBJ1-2; possible D gene TRBD1, 6 bases. Germline V gene data show CDR1 as SQVTM and CDR2 as ANQGSEA. The CDR3 spans 13 residues. Trimming cost V 7 bases and J 4 bases, with 16 bases left between them. CDR3 protein: CSAPGGLSYGYTF. The CDR3 DNA sequence: TGCAGCGCCCCGGGGGGGCTTAGCTATGGCTACACCTTC.

This chain connects TRBV5-4 to TRBJ2-1; tentative D call: TRBD2 (5 bases). The V gene's germline CDR1 is SGHNT and CDR2 YYREEE (reference sequence). V was cut by 0 bases and J by 9 bases, with 13 bases left in between. The CDR3 length is 14 residues. The CDR3 region is CASSLELVLSEQFF. The CDR3 DNA reads TGTGCCAGCAGCTTGGAACTAGTATTGAGTGAGCAGTTCTTC.

A single count supports this clone. The chain has TRBV5-1 and TRBJ2-7; maybe TRBD2 (5 bases). Trimming stripped 4 bases from V and 1 base from J, with 15 bases between. CDR3 length: 15 residues. The germline V gene has CDR1 SGHRS and CDR2 YFSETQ. The CDR3 reads CASSPDGPGSYEQYF. Written as DNA, the CDR3 is TGCGCCAGCAGCCCGGACGGCCCGGGGTCCTACGAGCAGTACTTC.

The rearrangement links TRBV30 to TRBJ1-5, with 7 bases matching TRBD1. After removal of 2 bases from V and 4 bases from J, the junction contained 17 bases not matched to a gene. CDR1 is GTSNPN and CDR2 is SVGIG in the germline V gene (reference sequence). This CDR3 region has 18 residues. This CDR3 reads CAWSRGTAIQGVNQPQHF. The CDR3 DNA sequence: TGTGCCTGGAGTCGAGGGACAGCCATCCAGGGGGTGAATCAGCCCCAGCATTTT.

This CDR3 is CASTFTRGTSGPGGWNEQFF. The CDR3 region has the DNA TGTGCCAGTACCTTCACGAGGGGGACTAGCGGCCCCGGGGGTTGGAATGAGCAGTTCTTC. This sequence joins TRBV19 and TRBJ2-1; 11 bases map to TRBD2. Losses at the gene ends were 7 bases for V and 7 bases for J; bases not matched to a gene: 24. CDR3 length: 20 amino acids. CDR1 and CDR2 from the germline V gene are LNHDA and SQIVND (reference sequence).

The CDR3 spells CASRPSGVGTGELFF. The DNA for the CDR3 is TGTGCCAGCAGACCTAGCGGGGTGGGAACCGGGGAGCTGTTTTTT. The chain uses TRBV2 and TRBJ2-2; 9 bases match TRBD2. J lost 5 bases, V lost 6 bases, and 7 bases had no gene match. CDR3 size: 15 residues. Germline V gives CDR1 SNHLY, CDR2 FYNNEI. The full variable domain, with the rest looked up from reference TRBV2 and TRBJ2-2, is EPEVTQTPSHQVTQMGQEVILRCVPISNHLYFYWYRQILGQKVEFLVSFYNNEISEKSEIFDDQFSVERPDGSNFTLKIRSTKLEDSAMYFCASRPSGVGTGELFFGEGSRLTVL.

V is TRBV28 and J is TRBJ1-2; the match to TRBD1 covers 7 bases. In germline, CDR1 is MDHEN, CDR2 SYDVKM. This CDR3 has 12 amino acids. V trimming: 11 bases; J trimming: 2 bases; junction bases outside the gene matches: 5. The CDR3 DNA follows: TGTGCCGGTATGACAGGGAACTATGGCTACACCTTC. It is translated as CAGMTGNYGYTF.

CDR3 sequence reads: CASSPSGRALDEQFF. DNA for the CDR3: TGTGCCAGCAGCCCTAGCGGGAGGGCCCTGGATGAGCAGTTCTTC. The V and J genes are TRBV14 and TRBJ2-1, with 12 bases lining up with TRBD2. V lost 4 bases to trimming and J lost 8 bases; unmatched junction nucleotides: 6. The CDR3 loop spans 15 amino acids. CDR1 and CDR2 (germline): SGHDN, FVKESK.

This clone was detected only once. The chain couples TRBV19 to TRBJ1-1; D gene unclear. The germline gives CDR1 LNHDA, CDR2 SQIVND (reference sequence). The length of the CDR3 is 13 residues. Trimming stripped 5 bases from V and 2 bases from J, with 9 bases between. As DNA, the CDR3 is TGTGCCAGTAGTTTTTCGGGTAACACTGAAGCTTTCTTT. Encoded protein: CASSFSGNTEAFF.

This sequence joins TRBV6-1 and TRBJ2-2, with a possible D match to TRBD2 (5 bases). The CDR3 runs 14 residues. V was cut by 2 bases and J by 5 bases, with 9 bases left in between. Per the germline V gene, CDR1 is MNHNS and CDR2 is SASEGT. The CDR3 DNA reads as TGTGCCAGCAGTGAATGGGGAGAGACCGGGGAGCTGTTTTTT. It encodes CASSEWGETGELFF.

This clone was found once. The CDR3 DNA reads as TGTGCCTGGAGTGTAGGCAGGTCGGACGAGCAGTACTTC. It specifies CAWSVGRSDEQYF. The chain joins TRBV30 to TRBJ2-7; D unclear. CDR1 and CDR2 from the germline V gene are GTSNPN and SVGIG (reference sequence). This CDR3 contains 13 residues. Trimming took off 0 bases at V and 5 bases at J, with 11 bases between the two ends. Together with reference TRBV30 and TRBJ2-7, the CDR3 gives the full variable domain: SQTIHQWPATLVQPVGSPLSLECTVEGTSNPNLYWYRQAAGRGLQLLFYSVGIGQISSEVPQNLSASRPQDRQFILSSKKLLLSDSGFYLCAWSVGRSDEQYFGPGTRLTVT.

This chain uses TRBV11-1 with TRBJ2-5, with D perhaps matching TRBD1 (6 bases). The germline V gene has CDR1 SGHAT and CDR2 FQDESV (reference sequence). Trimming took off 3 bases at V and 5 bases at J, with 13 bases between the two ends. The CDR3 totals 14 residues. Written as DNA, the CDR3 is TGTGCCAGCAGCTTGACGGCGACAGGCGAGACCCAGTACTTC. Protein: CASSLTATGETQYF.

This rearrangement joins TRBV6-4 to TRBJ2-2; 7 positions agree with TRBD2. In germline, CDR1 is MRHNA, CDR2 SNTAGT. V lost 3 bases, J lost 2 bases, and 6 bases stayed unmatched. The CDR3 totals 16 residues. Here the CDR3 reads CASSDIERGNTGELFF. CDR3 DNA: TGTGCCAGCAGTGATATCGAGCGGGGCAACACCGGGGAGCTGTTTTTT.

The sample holds a few counts of this clone. The rearrangement uses TRBV6-1 and TRBJ2-3; possible D gene TRBD1, 6 bases. The CDR3 is 14 amino acids. CDR1 MNHNS and CDR2 SASEGT come from the germline V gene. V was cut by 0 bases and J by 6 bases, with 10 bases left in between. The chain's CDR3 is CASSEAGAPDTQYF. In DNA, the CDR3 is TGTGCCAGCAGTGAAGCGGGGGCCCCGGATACGCAGTATTTT.

The CDR3 DNA sequence: TGCAGCGTTGTGGGGGGGACAGGGAGGGCTGAAGCTTTCTTT. Its translation is CSVVGGTGRAEAFF. The chain carries TRBV29-1 and TRBJ1-1; 9 bases agree with TRBD1. The CDR3 totals 14 residues. The germline CDR1 and CDR2 sequences are SQVTM and ANQGSEA. Trimming took 4 bases from V and 6 from J; bases not matched to a gene: 9.

The chain has TRBV6-1 and TRBJ2-2, with 8 bases identical to TRBD2. The V segment lost 7 bases and the J segment 1 base; nucleotides outside the gene matches: 5. The CDR3 spans 15 residues. Germline-derived CDR1 and CDR2 are MNHNS and SASEGT. CDR3 loop: CASKSLAGNTGELFF. The CDR3 coding sequence is TGTGCCAGCAAATCCCTAGCGGGGAACACCGGGGAGCTGTTTTTT.

CDR3 sequence reads: CASSQLTAHPEQYF. As DNA, the CDR3 is TGTGCCAGCAGCCAACTGACAGCGCATCCCGAGCAGTACTTC. The rearrangement links TRBV14 to TRBJ2-7, with D possibly TRBD1 on 5 matching bases. Germline V gene data show CDR1 as SGHDN and CDR2 as FVKESK. Trimming took 2 bases from V and 6 from J, leaving 14 bases between them. This CDR3 has 14 residues.

This chain connects TRBV9 to TRBJ2-7, with 10 bases identical to TRBD2. Unmatched junction bases numbered 6, after V lost 3 bases and J lost 6 bases. This CDR3 contains 14 residues. Germline V gene lookup returns CDR1 SGDLS and CDR2 YYNGEE. The CDR3 loop reads CASSAQRGGSEQYF. CDR3 coding DNA: TGTGCCAGCAGCGCCCAGCGGGGGGGATCCGAGCAGTACTTC.

The V gene is TRBV9, the J gene TRBJ2-1, with 13 bases fitting TRBD2. The ends lost 1 base at V and 8 bases at J; junction bases unmatched: 6. There are 16 residues in the CDR3. CDR1 SGDLS and CDR2 YYNGEE come from the germline V gene. The CDR3 DNA sequence: TGTGCCAGCAGCGTACTCGGACTAGCGGGAGAGGATGAGCAGTTCTTC. Its protein is CASSVLGLAGEDEQFF. Variable domain in full (rest from reference TRBV9 and TRBJ2-1): DSGVTQTPKHLITATGQRVTLRCSPRSGDLSVYWYQQSLDQGLQFLIQYYNGEERAKGNILERFSAQQFPDLHSELNLSSLELGDSALYFCASSVLGLAGEDEQFFGPGTRLTVL.

This clone was detected a few times. This sequence joins TRBV6-5 and TRBJ2-1, with unresolved D. CDR1 and CDR2 from the germline V gene are MNHEY and SVGAGI. The length of the CDR3 is 13 residues. Trimming removed 2 bases at V and 6 bases at J, with 8 bases between. The CDR3 nucleotides read TGTGCCAGCAGTTACCCAGCAGGCAATGAGCAGTTCTTC. As protein: CASSYPAGNEQFF.

This chain joins TRBV7-6 and TRBJ2-5, with a tentative D call TRBD2 (6 bases). CDR3 length: 14 residues. Looked up from germline, CDR1 is SGHVS and CDR2 is FNYEAQ. V lost 1 base to trimming and J lost 5 bases, with 11 bases between them. The DNA for the CDR3 is TGTGCCAGCAGCTTAGTTACCAGCGGGGAGACCCAGTACTTC. Translated: CASSLVTSGETQYF.